In its sample, the clone carrying this TCR beta chain was seen a few times. The record originates from a study of blood T cell repertoires in COVID-19. Here immunoSEQ multiplex PCR was the method, and the copy in TCRdb shows in-frame clones only, minus some. The data hold about 69,000 clones, with roughly 80% observed a single time. Germline assignment: CDR1 SGHTA and CDR2 FQGTGA. V gave up 2 bases and J gave up 0 bases, with 11 bases separating them. This CDR3 region has 15 residues. V is TRBV7-3 and J is TRBJ2-7, with D possibly being TRBD1 (6 bases). Material: peripheral blood. The TCR was taken from a woman at least 80 years old with acute or convalescent COVID-19. The CDR3 spells CASSLVQGGSYEQYF. CDR3 DNA sequence: TGTGCCAGCAGCTTAGTACAGGGCGGCTCCTACGAGCAGTACTTC.